This TCR beta chain emerged from a study of T cells in Graves' hyperthyroidism and ophthalmopathy (dated by TCRdb to the late 2010s). About the full investigation: To identify distinguishing TCR V-J signatures, a discovery cohort of around 98 patients was used, comprising 43 with Graves' ophthalmopathy and 57 with stable Graves' hyperthyroidism. In addition, the study compared T-cell repertoires in thyroid tissue and in blood from roughly 6 Graves' hyperthyroidism patients. After blood sampling, hyperthyroidism patients were treated with methimazole at a starting dose of 30 mg daily, and ophthalmopathy patients were treated with high-dose intravenous methylprednisolone. The 85 to 100 discovery patients were divided at random into training and test sets in a 7:3 ratio. TCR Vbeta CDR3 sequencing of some 140 peripheral blood samples (roughly 41 ophthalmopathy, roughly 74 hyperthyroidism and about 17 progressor patients) is reported in the paper. Whether ophthalmopathy could be predicted prospectively was tested in an independent validation cohort made up of approximately 19 hyperthyroidism patients plus 17 patients who later progressed to ophthalmopathy.

A patient counted as having stable Graves' hyperthyroidism if no progression to ophthalmopathy occurred over 18 months of follow-up. The hyperthyroidism patients were between 18 and 65 years old and newly diagnosed, with a disease duration of less than 2 months. Exclusion was applied to patients with uncontrolled infections, other autoimmune diseases, pregnancy or lactation. Diagnoses were based on clinical symptoms, serum thyroxine and TRAb, thyroid ultrasound and orbital computed tomography. Trizol reagent was used to extract total RNA, and RNA quality was then checked on an Agilent 2100 Bioanalyzer. Remarks on this clonotype: Its antigen remains undetermined. It has no much larger one-base neighbor in the sample; base qualities were not kept.

Sequences ENHRY (CDR1) and SYGVKD (CDR2) are obtained from the germline V gene. Reading from cysteine to phenylalanine, the CDR3 counts 14 amino acids. Only CDR3 DNA remains: 42 bases, in frame from the first base. After removal of 6 bases from V and 3 bases from J, the junction retains 2 bases not matched to a gene. Summary of the overall study and its limitations: In validation, the model predicted progression to ophthalmopathy a median of roughly 6.1 months before onset, with about 64% sensitivity and just under 75% specificity. Blood samples also contained most of the expanded thyroid clonotypes (frequency above 0.001), which suggests that blood repertoires may reflect thyroid immune responses. In cross-validation, a model built on a 13 V-J signature told ophthalmopathy apart from stable hyperthyroidism with about 90% sensitivity and approximately 81% specificity, and in testing the same model reached 80%/75%. No statistical method was used to set the sample size in advance, and investigators knew the group allocation.

The TCR beta CDR3 regions were amplified from the RNA transcripts. A first-round RT-PCR of the TCR CDR3 used the HTBI primer set with the Qiagen OneStep RT-PCR kit. The libraries were constructed in a second round of multiplex PCR and then size-selected and purified. Paired-end sequencing of the libraries was performed with 100 bp reads on an Illumina HiSeq2000. As for the original processing: SOAPnuke was used to process the raw data, throwing out any read that contained adapters or uncalled bases, had a mean Phred below 15, or lacked an exact constant-primer or identifier match. High-quality paired reads were merged using COPE v1.2.5, and each unique nucleotide sequence was defined as a clonotype. MiTCR v1.1 was used to align clonotypes to the IMGT TRBV, TRBD and TRBJ reference segments. The analysis included only V-J combinations with a frequency above 0.0001, which together covered around 99% of the repertoires. The TCS score was defined as F50 (clonal expansion) divided by E x V (chaos), with BLOSUM62-based TCRdist calculated between CDR3 peptides within each V-J. Welch's t-statistics and random forest reduced roughly 530 V-J features to fewer than 15, which were used in a naive Bayes classifier (R e1071). The public reads were quality trimmed at Q25 with fastp and then assembled into clones with MiXCR by TCRdb, keeping productive beta chains. When rows share a CDR3 protein, they turn into one entry using the most common DNA and genes. In this record, the V and J calls reflect TCRdb's handling and not the investigators' own analysis. The sample table shows 560,000 or so distinct CDR3 sequences, and more than 45% are seen once. The ten biggest clones cover about 7.8% of the sample.

The chain was built from TRBV10-3 and TRBJ2-2, with TRBD2 identical over 9 junction bases. The specimen sequenced was peripheral blood or thyroid tissue (not recorded which). The origin of this receptor is a woman younger than 30 with Graves' hyperthyroidism. Donor details come from another sample of the same person, matched by shared clones. The nucleotides read TGTGCCATCAGACTAGCGGGTCACACCGGGGAGCTGTTTTTT. Translated, this gives CAIRLAGHTGELFF.